The 6 T cell receptor beta chains presented below share a single source sample, sequenced in a study of T cell responses to AZD1222 COVID-19 vaccine. Sequencing was performed with immunoSEQ multiplex PCR; in TCRdb, only in-frame clones are kept and a portion is missing. Altogether about 150,000 clones are present, about 92% being singletons, with the ten largest covering under 2%. Sequenced material: peripheral blood, taken on day 0 of AZD1222 vaccination. These receptors came from an adult in good health.

This chain uses TRBV19 with TRBJ2-6; TRBD1 matches 9 bases. Germline V gene lookup returns CDR1 LNHDA and CDR2 SQIVND (reference sequence). The CDR3 loop spans 17 amino acids. Trimming removed 5 bases from V and 3 bases from J; junction bases left unmatched: 8. The CDR3, as DNA: TGTGCCAGTAGTCGCCCGGGACAGGGCTTTGGGGCCAACGTCCTGACTTTC. Translating it yields CASSRPGQGFGANVLTF.

V is TRBV6-1 and J is TRBJ1-5; D unclear. CDR3 length equals 16 residues. V lost 4 bases to trimming and J lost 1 base, with 14 bases between them. Germline V gene sequence: CDR1 MNHNS, CDR2 SASEGT. CDR3 sequence reads: CASSGPGFGSNQPQHF. Written as DNA, the CDR3 is TGTGCCAGCAGTGGCCCAGGTTTTGGGAGCAATCAGCCCCAGCATTTT.

The chain combines TRBV11-2 with TRBJ2-3; weak D call: TRBD2 (7 bases). V was shortened by 6 bases and J by 4 bases, with 11 bases between the two germline ends. Germline lookup yields CDR1 SGHAT and CDR2 FQNNGV. The CDR3 consists of 13 residues. CDR3 nucleotides: TGTGCCAGCAGGCTAGGGGGGGCAGATACGCAGTATTTT. This sequence encodes CASRLGGADTQYF.

This chain connects TRBV9 to TRBJ1-6, with D possibly matching TRBD1 (6 bases). With 0 bases removed from V and 10 bases from J, the gap between germline ends came to 11 bases. Germline V gene lookup returns CDR1 SGDLS and CDR2 YYNGEE. The CDR3 loop spans 14 amino acids. CDR3 nucleotides: TGTGCCAGCAGCGTAGATCAGGGGCTCTCACCCCTCCACTTT. Amino acids: CASSVDQGLSPLHF.

V is TRBV6-5 and J is TRBJ1-1, with 8 bases lining up with TRBD1. Germline V CDR1 and CDR2: MNHEY, SVGAGI. The CDR3 consists of 11 residues. Trimming removed 6 bases from V and 9 bases from J; junction bases left unmatched: 3. CDR3 protein: CASRRTGKAFF. For the CDR3, the DNA is TGTGCCAGCAGACGGACAGGGAAAGCTTTCTTT.

CDR3 nucleotides: TGTGCCAGCAGCTTAGGAGGGACAGGGGGCTATGGCTACACCTTC. Residues: CASSLGGTGGYGYTF. The V call is TRBV11-2, the J call TRBJ1-2; 11 bases match TRBD1. This CDR3 comprises 15 residues. With V trimmed by 1 base and J by 4 bases, 2 bases remained unmatched. Germline V CDR1 and CDR2: SGHAT, FQNNGV.